This T cell receptor (beta chain) is drawn from a study of persistence of HIV-infected CD4 T cells. Cells were stimulated nonspecifically with anti-CD3/anti-CD28 magnetic beads. CD4+ T cells upregulating both CD40 ligand and CD69 were sorted as responding cells. A word on this clone: The antigen remains unidentified.

Study-level points and caveats: TCR oligoclonality correlated with proviral oligoclonality in the same sorted populations.

The CDR3 contains 16 residues. The V gene's germline CDR1 is SNHLY and CDR2 FYNNEI. Germline trimming cut 7 bases from V and 5 bases from J; bases unmatched to any gene: 8. This was the immunoSEQ version 4 assay in survey mode. Produced via immunoSEQ multiplex PCR; TCRdb's table is partial and in-frame only. The table records over 35,000 clones, 90% to 95% of them present only once. The sequencing here drew on CD4+ T cells sorted from PBMCs after approximately 20-hour stimulation, taken from a patient who received antiretroviral therapy. V gene TRBV2 combines with J gene TRBJ1-6, with 10 bases lining up with TRBD1. This TCR derives from an adult man with HIV who was CMV-seropositive. The DNA of the CDR3 is TGTGCCAGCATTTACCAGGGACAGGGGAATAATTCACCCCTCCACTTT. Translated, it gives CASIYQGQGNNSPLHF.